This T cell receptor beta chain was sequenced for a study of control samples from healthy donors and cancer patients. Only in-frame clones appear in the TCRdb table, and some are missing; sequencing was by immunoSEQ multiplex PCR. The profile covers around 130,000 clones, with under 90% appearing a single time and approximately 7.5% taken by the ten largest. The CDR3 extends over 17 amino acids. Germline assignment: CDR1 LGHNA and CDR2 YNFKEQ. The germline V and J ends were trimmed by 3 bases and 4 bases, with 19 bases remaining between them. The receptor was derived from a man in his fifties or sixties with head and neck cancer. The chain is built from TRBV4-2 and TRBJ2-1, with D possibly matching TRBD1 (6 bases). Input material: PBMCs. The CDR3 DNA follows: TGTGCCAGCAGCCATCAAATAATTGGGGACACATACAATGAGCAGTTCTTC. Translating gives CASSHQIIGDTYNEQFF.